This is a list of T cell receptor beta chains from one sample in a study of T cell responses to AZD1222 COVID-19 vaccine. Clones were sequenced by immunoSEQ multiplex PCR, and TCRdb holds only the in-frame ones, with some missing. Altogether 150,000 or so clones are present, around 91% being singletons, with the ten largest covering 4% to 6%. The sequencing here drew on peripheral blood, taken on day 0 of AZD1222 vaccination. The receptors shown here come from an adult in good health. CDR3s include the opening cysteine and the closing phenylalanine or tryptophan. Each record gives: D gene, J gene, V gene, clone size, CDR3 DNA, CDR3 protein. The D gene is left open where the match is weak. Expanded clones are given a class, and other clones once, few, many or no size at all.

D: TRBD2
J: TRBJ2-1
V: TRBV4-1
size: .
DNA: TGCGCCAGCAGCCCAGAGGGACTAGCGGGAGCGGGTGAGCAGTTCTTC
CDR3: CASSPEGLAGAGEQFF

D: .
J: TRBJ1-1
V: TRBV18
size: .
DNA: TGTGCCAGCTCACCCCAGGGGAACACTGAAGCTTTCTTT
CDR3: CASSPQGNTEAFF

D: TRBD1
J: TRBJ1-1
V: TRBV19
size: .
DNA: TGTGCCAGTAGTATGGGTTTGTGGCAGGGGGCCACTGAAGCTTTCTTT
CDR3: CASSMGLWQGATEAFF

D: .
J: TRBJ1-2
V: TRBV2
size: .
DNA: TGTGCCAGCAGTCAGGAGGTCTATGGCTACACCTTC
CDR3: CASSQEVYGYTF

D: .
J: TRBJ2-3
V: TRBV4-3
size: .
DNA: TGCGCCAGCAGCCAAGTTTTATCAGATACGCAGTATTTT
CDR3: CASSQVLSDTQYF

D: .
J: TRBJ1-2
V: TRBV6-5
size: .
DNA: TGTGCCAGCATTAACAGGGAGGGACTGGCTGGCTACACCTTC
CDR3: CASINREGLAGYTF

D: TRBD1
J: TRBJ2-7
V: TRBV6-5
size: .
DNA: TGTGCCAGCAGTTACACGGCTGGGACAGGGCCCAACGAGCAGTACTTC
CDR3: CASSYTAGTGPNEQYF

D: .
J: TRBJ2-7
V: TRBV7-9
size: .
DNA: TGTGCCAGCAGCTTAAGCTTACCGTTATTTACCGGCGAGCAGTACTTC
CDR3: CASSLSLPLFTGEQYF

D: .
J: TRBJ2-1
V: TRBV5-6
size: once
DNA: TGTGCCAGCAGCTTTACTAGCAAGGACACTGAGCAGTTCTTC
CDR3: CASSFTSKDTEQFF

D: .
J: TRBJ1-1
V: TRBV2
size: few
DNA: TGTGCCAGCAGCGTTTGGCCGGACCGCATGAACACTGAAGCTTTCTTT
CDR3: CASSVWPDRMNTEAFF

D: TRBD2
J: TRBJ2-1
V: TRBV7-2
size: .
DNA: TGTGCCAGCAGCGGGGGGACTAGCGGATACAATGAGCAGTTCTTC
CDR3: CASSGGTSGYNEQFF

D: TRBD1
J: TRBJ2-7
V: TRBV19
size: few
DNA: TGTGCCAGCCAAGACAGGGGGTACGAGCAGTACTTC
CDR3: CASQDRGYEQYF

D: TRBD2
J: TRBJ2-3
V: TRBV28
size: .
DNA: TGTGCCAGCAGTTTCATAGCGGGAGCCGGGACAGATACGCAGTATTTT
CDR3: CASSFIAGAGTDTQYF

D: TRBD1
J: TRBJ1-1
V: TRBV4-1
size: .
DNA: TGCGCCAGCAGCCCGGGACAGCAGAACACTGAAGCTTTCTTT
CDR3: CASSPGQQNTEAFF

D: .
J: TRBJ2-2
V: TRBV6-5
size: .
DNA: TGTGCCAGCTCCCGGGAGACCACGTTTCACGGGGAGCTGTTTTTT
CDR3: CASSRETTFHGELFF

D: .
J: TRBJ2-7
V: TRBV5-1
size: few
DNA: TGCGCCAGCAGCCTGGAGTTGGGGTTTAGAGGCGAGCAGTACTTC
CDR3: CASSLELGFRGEQYF

D: .
J: TRBJ1-1
V: TRBV5-1
size: .
DNA: TGCGCCAGCAGCGGCGGGTCCGATTCCCCCATGAACACTGAAGCTTTCTTT
CDR3: CASSGGSDSPMNTEAFF